These 26 T cell receptor beta chains were sequenced from one sample in a study of immune heterogeneity within non-small cell lung tumors. For each sample, template was roughly 640 ng of bulk tumor genomic DNA. Doctors removed several biopsies from each primary tumor during surgery, keeping them far apart. Patients went through curative surgery, and their non-small cell lung cancer was untreated and newly diagnosed. TCR beta CDR3 amplification used multiplex PCR with 32 V and 13 J primers. TCRdb called the multiplex PCR reads again in MiXCR, with one record for every CDR3 protein. The sample lists about 4,800 distinct CDR3 sequences; around 35% were seen once. Source material: lung tumor tissue. The origin of the receptors is a woman in her 50s with non-small cell lung cancer.

Turning to this clonotype: Possible read error: a much larger clone is one base away. V is TRBV3-1 and J is TRBJ1-5; TRBD1 agrees at 8 bases. CDR1 and CDR2 (germline): LGHDT, YNNKEL (reference sequence). This CDR3 spans 18 amino acids. In DNA form, the CDR3 reads TGTGCCAGCATCCAAGTCCCCCCGGGACAGGCCCCCAATCAGCCCCAGCATTTT. Translating gives CASIQVPPGQAPNQPQHF.

This clonotype has a handful of counts. V usage is TRBV20-1 and J usage is TRBJ2-7; D might be TRBD1 (5 bases). Germline V gives CDR1 DFQATT, CDR2 SNEGSKA (reference sequence). Between the trimmed V and J ends, which lost 6 bases and 0 bases, there was a span of 15 bases. The CDR3 covers 14 residues. The CDR3 nucleotides are TGCAGTGCCCGAAGACAGTCGAGCTCCTACGAGCAGTACTTC. Translating gives CSARRQSSSYEQYF.

Relative to its sample, this clonotype is medium-sized. The gene calls are TRBV28 and TRBJ2-2; the D gene is possibly TRBD1 (5 bases). Trimming shortened V by 5 bases and J by 1 base, and 5 bases separated the two germline ends. Germline loops: CDR1 MDHEN, CDR2 SYDVKM. The CDR3 has 13 residues. CDR3 sequence reads: CASSGQNTGELFF. In nucleotides, the CDR3 is TGTGCCAGCAGTGGACAGAACACCGGGGAGCTGTTTTTT.

As to this clonotype: The missing conserved phenylalanine or tryptophan at the end of this CDR3 makes a read error likely. The chain recombines TRBV20-1 with TRBJ1-4; D is possibly TRBD1 (6 bases). Germline-derived CDR1 and CDR2 are DFQATT and SNEGSKA (reference sequence). Trimming stripped 0 bases from V and 4 bases from J, with 12 bases between. This CDR3 spans 15 amino acids. In nucleotides, the CDR3 is TGCAGTGCTAGAGATCAGGGGACGGGTAATGAAAAACTGTTTCTT. As protein: CSARDQGTGNEKLFL.

Details on this clonotype: This may arise from a read error, as a much more abundant clone is one base away. This chain connects TRBV11-2 to TRBJ2-1, with 7 bases fitting TRBD1. Germline CDR1 SGHAT, CDR2 FQNNGV. The CDR3 covers 13 residues. With V trimmed by 5 bases and J by 7 bases, 5 bases remained unmatched. The chain's CDR3 is CASSMPGQNEQFF. The CDR3 region has the DNA TGTGCCAGCAGCATGCCGGGACAGAATGAGCAGTTCTTC.

To note about this clonotype: A much larger clone lies a single base off, so this may be a read error. This chain links TRBV3-1 with TRBJ2-1, with D hard to call. The germline V and J ends were trimmed by 1 base and 6 bases, with 10 bases remaining between them. The V gene's germline CDR1 is LGHDT and CDR2 YNNKEL (reference sequence). There are 14 residues in the CDR3. The CDR3: CASSQVSLSNEQFF. CDR3 coding DNA: TGTGCCAGCAGCCAAGTCTCCCTATCCAATGAGCAGTTCTTC.

By proportion, this clonotype is medium-sized. The chain employs TRBV10-3 and TRBJ1-3, with a possible D match to TRBD1 (5 bases). Trimming pared 4 bases from V and 4 bases from J, leaving 14 bases between. CDR1 ENHRY and CDR2 SYGVKD come from the germline V gene. The CDR3 runs to 15 residues. The CDR3 DNA sequence: TGTGCCATCAGTGGAGGGTCGGGGGTCGGAAACACCATATATTTT. As protein: CAISGGSGVGNTIYF.

This clonotype was found a few times. The chain has TRBV20-1 and TRBJ2-7; TRBD2 might be the D (6 bases). CDR3 size: 12 residues. Deletions cut 5 bases from V and 6 bases from J, with 14 bases between. The germline gives CDR1 DFQATT, CDR2 SNEGSKA (reference sequence). The CDR3 coding sequence is TGCAGTGCTTCGGAGGGCCAGGGCGAGCAGTACTTC. Translation: CSASEGQGEQYF.

In its sample, this clonotype was seen a few times. The DNA for the CDR3 is TGTGCCAGCAGCGCGAACCAAAACACCGGGGAGCTGTTTTTT. Amino acid sequence: CASSANQNTGELFF. This chain joins TRBV7-6 and TRBJ2-2; D remains unclear. V was cut by 5 bases and J by 2 bases, with 9 bases left in between. The length of the CDR3 is 14 residues. Germline values: CDR1 SGHVS, CDR2 FNYEAQ.

The rearrangement uses TRBV4-2 and TRBJ2-7, with 11 bases matching TRBD2. This CDR3 spans 17 amino acids. CDR1 and CDR2 from the germline V gene are LGHNA and YNFKEQ. Trimming cost V 10 bases and J 3 bases; bases outside gene matches: 17. CDR3 DNA: TGTGCCATCATCCAAGATCCCCTACTAGCGGGAGACTACGAGCAGTACTTC. Its protein product is CAIIQDPLLAGDYEQYF.

This clonotype is categorized as medium-sized (0.01 to 0.1%). The chain employs TRBV20-1 and TRBJ2-3; TRBD1 matches at 7 bases. Trimming at V came to 3 bases and at J to 4 bases, leaving 7 bases not matched to a gene. The CDR3 is 14 amino acids. Germline assignment: CDR1 DFQATT and CDR2 SNEGSKA (reference sequence). The CDR3 DNA reads TGCAGTGCTAGTGTCAGGGGGATCGCAGATACGCAGTATTTT. Amino acids: CSASVRGIADTQYF.

The chain uses TRBV9 and TRBJ2-3, with D tentatively TRBD2 (5 bases). V was shortened by 3 bases and J by 3 bases, with 14 bases between the two germline ends. The V gene's germline CDR1 is SGDLS and CDR2 YYNGEE. CDR3 length: 15 residues. The CDR3 coding sequence is TGTGCCAGCAGCGACGGGATGTTGAGGACAGATACGCAGTATTTT. This sequence encodes CASSDGMLRTDTQYF.

Within the sample, this clonotype is medium-sized. The chain carries TRBV7-9 and TRBJ1-2; 7 positions agree with TRBD1. Germline V gives CDR1 SEHNR, CDR2 FQNEAQ (reference sequence). CDR3 length equals 16 residues. V trimming: 2 bases; J trimming: 4 bases; junction bases outside the gene matches: 10. The CDR3 reads CASSLSTGENFYGYTF. The CDR3 DNA sequence: TGTGCCAGCAGCTTAAGTACAGGGGAGAATTTCTATGGCTACACCTTC. The complete variable domain, with remaining parts taken from reference TRBV7-9 and TRBJ1-2, reads DTGVSQNPRHKITKRGQNVTFRCDPISEHNRLYWYRQTLGQGPEFLTYFQNEAQLEKSRLLSDRFSAERPKGSFSTLEIQRTEQGDSAMYLCASSLSTGENFYGYTFGSGTRLTVV.

The J gene is TRBJ2-4, the V gene TRBV6-6, with 7 bases identical to TRBD1. V gave up 0 bases and J gave up 3 bases; unmatched junction bases: 5. This CDR3 has 16 amino acids. Germline V gene sequence: CDR1 MNHNY, CDR2 SVGAGI (reference sequence). The DNA for the CDR3 is TGTGCCAGCAGTTACTCCGGGACAGACGACAAAAACATTCAGTACTTC. Amino acid sequence: CASSYSGTDDKNIQYF.

The chain employs TRBV5-4 and TRBJ2-1; 14 nucleotides agree with TRBD2. V was clipped by 2 bases and J by 7 bases; unmatched bases: 2. The germline gives CDR1 SGHNT, CDR2 YYREEE (reference sequence). CDR3 size: 15 residues. CDR3 bases: TGTGCCAGCAGCTTTGGACTAGCGGGGGGTAATGAGCAGTTCTTC. It codes for CASSFGLAGGNEQFF. The entire variable domain, with the rest obtained from reference TRBV5-4 and TRBJ2-1, is as follows: ETGVTQSPTHLIKTRGQQVTLRCSSQSGHNTVSWYQQALGQGPQFIFQYYREEENGRGNFPPRFSGLQFPNYSSELNVNALELDDSALYLCASSFGLAGGNEQFFGPGTRLTVL.

By sample share, this clonotype is medium-sized. The chain carries TRBV28 and TRBJ2-2; TRBD2 aligns across 12 bases. The V gene's germline CDR1 is MDHEN and CDR2 SYDVKM. The CDR3 is 15 amino acids. With V trimmed by 8 bases and J by 6 bases, 7 bases remained unmatched. CDR3 loop: CASSPSGRAPGELFF. The DNA of the CDR3 is TGTGCCAGCTCGCCTAGCGGGAGGGCCCCCGGGGAGCTGTTTTTT. Filled out from reference TRBV28 and TRBJ2-2, the complete variable domain reads DVKVTQSSRYLVKRTGEKVFLECVQDMDHENMFWYRQDPGLGLRLIYFSYDVKMKEKGDIPEGYSVSREKKERFSLILESASTNQTSMYLCASSPSGRAPGELFFGEGSRLTVL.

The V and J genes are TRBV7-3 and TRBJ2-3, with a tentative D call TRBD1 (6 bases). Germline CDR1 is SGHTA and CDR2 is FQGTGA. V shed 5 bases and J shed 2 bases, with 14 bases lying between them. This CDR3 is built from 15 residues. The CDR3 loop reads CASSLTGSHTDTQYF. In nucleotides, the CDR3 is TGTGCCAGCAGCCTCACAGGGAGCCACACAGATACGCAGTATTTT.

This clonotype was observed a handful of times. This may arise from a read error, as a much more abundant clone is one base away. The rearrangement joins TRBV3-1 to TRBJ1-1; D unclear. Trimming left V 3 bases short and J 4 bases short, with 9 bases between. Germline CDR1 is LGHDT and CDR2 is YNNKEL (reference sequence). The CDR3 contains 13 residues. The CDR3 bases are TGTGCCAGCAGCCATTTAGGATGCACTGAAGCTTTCTTT. Residues: CASSHLGCTEAFF.

Worth noting for this clonotype: This may be a read error, as it is one base from a much larger clone. The V gene is TRBV7-9, the J gene TRBJ2-2, with D tentatively TRBD1 (6 bases). With 4 bases removed from V and 1 base from J, the gap between germline ends came to 16 bases. The CDR3 has 17 residues. Germline lookup yields CDR1 SEHNR and CDR2 FQNEAQ (reference sequence). The CDR3 loop is CASSWRLGDMNTGELFF. The CDR3 bases are TGTGCCAGCAGCTGGAGGCTTGGGGACATGAACACCGGGGAGCTGTTTTTT.

This clonotype qualifies as medium-sized. V gene TRBV6-1 combines with J gene TRBJ1-5, with 9 bases matching TRBD1. V shed 6 bases, J shed 4 bases, and the junction held 7 bases outside the gene matches. Germline V lookup: CDR1 MNHNS, CDR2 SASEGT. This CDR3 region has 15 residues. CDR3 in DNA: TGTGCCAGCAGGCAAAGACAGGGGGTGAATCAGCCCCAGCATTTT. This codes for CASRQRQGVNQPQHF.

This clonotype rates as medium-sized. The V and J genes are TRBV9 and TRBJ2-2; no clear D gene. The V end lost 0 bases, the J end lost 7 bases, and 7 bases lay between the germline ends. The CDR3 totals 13 residues. Per germline, CDR1 SGDLS and CDR2 YYNGEE. CDR3 bases: TGTGCCAGCAGCGTAGAAACAGACGGGGAGCTGTTTTTT. It specifies CASSVETDGELFF.

Remarks on this clonotype: A single base separates this from a much larger clone, so it may be a read error. This chain uses TRBV11-1 with TRBJ2-3, with D possibly TRBD2 on 6 matching bases. The CDR3 loop spans 14 amino acids. The V gene's germline CDR1 is SGHAT and CDR2 FQDESV (reference sequence). The CDR3 protein is CASSLQGGADTKYF. CDR3 coding DNA: TGTGCCAGCAGCCTTCAGGGAGGCGCAGATACGAAGTATTTT. Drawing the rest from reference TRBV11-1 and TRBJ2-3, the complete variable domain is EAEVAQSPRYKITEKSQAVAFWCDPISGHATLYWYRQILGQGPELLVQFQDESVVDDSQLPKDRFSAERLKGVDSTLKIQPAELGDSAMYLCASSLQGGADTKYFGPGTRLTVL.

By share, this clonotype ranks as medium-sized (0.01 to 0.1%). The genes are TRBV7-6 and TRBJ1-2, with D possibly TRBD1 on 5 matching bases. There are 13 residues in the CDR3. CDR1 SGHVS and CDR2 FNYEAQ come from the germline V gene. The germline V and J ends were trimmed by 0 bases and 6 bases, with 8 bases remaining between them. In DNA form, the CDR3 reads TGTGCCAGCAGCTTAGCCGCAGGGAATGGCTACACCTTC. Translation: CASSLAAGNGYTF.

This clonotype was seen more than once but under ten times. The CDR3 coding sequence is TGTGCCAGCAGGGGAGGACTAGTATCTACAGATACGCAGTATTTT. Translated: CASRGGLVSTDTQYF. The chain links TRBV5-6 to TRBJ2-3; 7 bases agree with TRBD2. J was trimmed by 3 bases and V by 5 bases; bases with no gene match: 9. The CDR3 is 15 residues long. The germline V gene has CDR1 SGHDT and CDR2 YYEEEE.

In its sample, this clonotype is medium-sized (0.01 to 0.1%). This chain uses TRBV19 with TRBJ2-3; tentatively, D is TRBD2 (6 bases). CDR1 and CDR2 (germline): LNHDA, SQIVND (reference sequence). This CDR3 spans 12 amino acids. V was shortened by 8 bases and J by 6 bases, with 12 bases between the two germline ends. DNA for the CDR3: TGTGCCAGTGGGACTGGAGGGGATACGCAGTATTTT. Translation: CASGTGGDTQYF.

As for this clonotype: It may be a read error: a sequence one base away is much more abundant. This chain uses TRBV20-1 with TRBJ2-7; perhaps TRBD2 as D (6 bases). The CDR3 has 12 amino acids. The ends were cut back, 5 bases at V and 2 bases at J, with 10 bases in the middle. In germline, CDR1 is DFQATT, CDR2 SNEGSKA (reference sequence). The CDR3 reads CSAQTSTYEQYF. As DNA, the CDR3 is TGCAGTGCTCAGACTAGTACCTACGAGCAGTACTTC.